This TCR beta chain was observed in a study of response to subunit inactivated influenza vaccine listed by TCRdb under 2018. About the full investigation: Deep quantitative T cell receptor repertoire profiling was used in the study to track responses to a trivalent subunit inactivated influenza vaccine.

Findings and caveats that apply to the study as a whole: It was suggested by the authors that each seasonal influenza vaccination may recruit only a limited number of new T cells.

Receptor libraries were prepared by RT-PCR. The instrument was an Illumina HiSeq 2500. TCRdb reprocessing: public reads trimmed at Q25 with fastp, clones called with MiXCR, in-frame beta chains kept. Every entry covers one CDR3 protein and lists the most common genes and DNA from its rows. The table for this sample lists 500,000 to 600,000 distinct CDR3 sequences; about 11% of them were counted only once. 9.5% to 11% of the sample is taken by the ten largest. As concerns this clonotype: It has no known antigen specificity. No much larger clone exists at a distance of one base, and base qualities are not known.

From V the trimming removes 6 bases and from J it removes 1 base, while the gene matches leave 3 bases of the junction unaccounted for. The CDR3 runs 14 residues from the cysteine to the phenylalanine. Only CDR3 DNA remains: 42 bases, in frame from the first base. As encoded in the germline V gene (reference sequence), CDR1 is LNHDA while CDR2 is SQIVND. The sample also formed part of further work on T cells expressing NK-cell markers. The second investigation adds: TCR beta cDNA libraries were made by 5'RACE template switching that added a universal primer site and unique molecular identifiers. Seven to nine donors provided sorted CD3+CD56+NKG2C+, CD3+CD56+NKG2C- and CD3+CD56-NKG2C+ T-cell subsets, whose TCR beta-chain repertoires were profiled. Seven of the eight sequenced donors were HCMV-seropositive and one was HCMV-seronegative. In several experiments an anti-gammadeltaTCR antibody was added to restrict sorting to alphabetaTCR-expressing T cells. In several donors, the dominant CD3+CD56+NKG2C+ clonotypes were found to rank among the top 10 CD8+ clonotypes and to make up 1.0-7.0% of CD8+ T cells. Those dominant clonotypes were again the most abundant among CD3+CD56-NKG2C+ cells in four donors, at roughly 28.3-65%. Whether the expanded NKG2C-expressing T cell clones were specific for HCMV antigens was left unclear. The study sequenced eight donors, all healthy volunteers chosen at random: three men and five women. A commercial ELISA kit detecting HCMV-specific IgG in serum was used to determine HCMV serostatus. Ficoll density gradient centrifugation was used to isolate peripheral blood mononuclear cells from blood. For about six donors, unsorted PBMC were also used to sequence bulk peripheral blood T-cell repertoires. cDNA synthesis was primed from the TCR beta constant segment and was followed by two successive PCR amplification steps. The libraries were sequenced on Illumina HiSeq 2000/2500, MiSeq or NextSeq, producing 2 x 150 bp reads. MIGEC was used to demultiplex reads and group the reads by UMI, and MiTCR was used to assemble and quantify clonotypes. To exclude erroneous sequences, any TCR cDNA sequence not supported by at least two reads was discarded. The tcR package was used for downstream repertoire analysis, with clonotypes matched between fractions based on CDR3 nucleotide sequence plus V segment. Antigen specificity was annotated against VDJdb with VDJmatch, allowing one amino acid substitution in CDR3.

The sequencing here drew on PBMCs from blood, taken on the day of vaccination. The chain is made from TRBV19 and TRBJ2-3, and TRBD1 matches 8 of the central bases. The receptor's source is a man aged 50 to 59 who received an inactivated influenza vaccine. Donor details come from another sample of the same person, matched by shared clones. In nucleotides, the sequence is TGTGCCAGTAGAATGACAGGGGGCACAGATACGCAGTATTTT. This codes for CASRMTGGTDTQYF. Reference TRBV19 and TRBJ2-3 genes cover what lies past the CDR3, so the full variable domain is DGGITQSPKYLFRKEGQNVTLSCEQNLNHDAMYWYRQDPGQGLRLIYYSQIVNDFQKGDIAEGYSVSREKKESFPLTVTSAQKNPTAFYLCASRMTGGTDTQYFGPGTRLTVL.